This T cell receptor (beta chain) was retrieved from a study of shared clonotypes between healthy human individuals. The CDR3 contains 18 residues. V lost 7 bases, J lost 6 bases, and 17 bases stayed unmatched. Germline V gene data show CDR1 as MDHEN and CDR2 as SYDVKM. The assay was immunoSEQ multiplex PCR, and TCRdb's table has in-frame clones only and misses some. The data hold 800,000 to 1,200,000 clones, with around 78% observed a single time. This clonotype originated in a man between 18 and 35 years old in good health. Some clones in this sample may be carry-over from other donors' samples. The V call is TRBV28, the J call TRBJ2-7, with TRBD2 matching 14 bases. Sequencing was performed on memory CD4+ T cells from PBMCs. Subset described: CD45RA-negative fraction. The CDR3 DNA is TGTGCCAGCACCTTACCCCGGGGACTAGCGGGAGTCGGGGCCGAGCAGTACTTC. This gives the protein CASTLPRGLAGVGAEQYF.